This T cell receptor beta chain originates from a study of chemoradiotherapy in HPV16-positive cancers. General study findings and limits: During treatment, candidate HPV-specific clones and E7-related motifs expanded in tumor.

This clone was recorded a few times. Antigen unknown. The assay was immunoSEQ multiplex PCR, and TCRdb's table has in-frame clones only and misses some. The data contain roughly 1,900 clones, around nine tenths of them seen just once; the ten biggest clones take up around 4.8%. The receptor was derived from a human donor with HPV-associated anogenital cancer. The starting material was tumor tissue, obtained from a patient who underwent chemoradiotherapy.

CDR3 in amino acids: CSVGHIQKKLFF. Here the CDR3 DNA reads TGCAGCGTCGGACATATACAGAAAAAACTGTTTTTT. The V gene is TRBV29-1, the J gene TRBJ1-4; maybe TRBD1 (5 bases). The length of the CDR3 is 12 residues. Germline V gene lookup returns CDR1 SQVTM and CDR2 ANQGSEA. Between the trimmed V and J ends, which lost 6 bases and 9 bases, there was a span of 14 bases. Looking up the rest from reference TRBV29-1 and TRBJ1-4 gives the full variable domain: SAVISQKPSRDICQRGTSLTIQCQVDSQVTMMFWYRQQPGQSLTLIATANQGSEATYESGFVIDKFPISRPNLTFSTLTVSNMSPEDSSIYLCSVGHIQKKLFFGSGTQLSVL.